The text below deals with one T cell receptor beta chain. PCR employed 60 Vbeta and 13 Jbeta primers. TCRdb's copy holds only in-frame clones and misses some; the assay was immunoSEQ multiplex PCR. Among approximately 190,000 clones listed, 82% were seen once. This specimen belongs to a study of cytomegalovirus exposure and HLA in healthy donors. Study summary: Earlier, approximately 110 million unique TCR beta sequences were recovered from around 180 million T cells by an analysis.

V was clipped by 4 bases and J by 1 base; unmatched bases: 4. This CDR3 is built from 14 residues. Per the germline V gene, CDR1 is MNHEY and CDR2 is SVGAGI. The TCR comes from a woman aged 18-29 years in good health and CMV-seronegative. The chain joins TRBV6-5 to TRBJ2-7; 7 nucleotides match TRBD2. The sample taken for sequencing was PBMCs. Here the CDR3 DNA reads TGTGCCAGCAGTTTTAGCGGGTCTTCCTACGAGCAGTACTTC. Translating gives CASSFSGSSYEQYF.